This T cell receptor beta chain is drawn from a study of blood T cell repertoires in COVID-19. Study details: Acute and convalescent COVID-19 specimens originated in the United States, Italy and Spain. T cells, B-cell-depleted T cells, or PBMCs supplied cDNA or gDNA.

CDR1 and CDR2 (germline): SEHNR, FQNEAQ (reference sequence). The CDR3 extends over 12 amino acids. Trimming took off 7 bases at V and 10 bases at J, with 11 bases between the two ends. Contact with a PCR-confirmed or clinician-diagnosed COVID-19 case occurred within 2 weeks of entry. In the original analysis: Amplification with reference gene primers provided the estimates of nucleated cell counts. The assay was immunoSEQ multiplex PCR, and TCRdb's table has in-frame clones only and misses some. V and J calls and clone size follow that table, whereas D and trimming were derived from the DNA. The repertoire consists of approximately 300,000 clones, with roughly 85% occurring once and the leading ten covering under 2%.

The specimen sequenced was PBMCs or T cells enriched from blood (not recorded which). This receptor was obtained from a woman in her twenties or thirties who had been exposed to COVID-19. The chain links TRBV7-9 to TRBJ1-6; a possible D gene is TRBD1 (5 bases). The CDR3 bases are TGTGCCAGCACCCCGGGGGAGTCACCCCTCCACTTT. It specifies CASTPGESPLHF.